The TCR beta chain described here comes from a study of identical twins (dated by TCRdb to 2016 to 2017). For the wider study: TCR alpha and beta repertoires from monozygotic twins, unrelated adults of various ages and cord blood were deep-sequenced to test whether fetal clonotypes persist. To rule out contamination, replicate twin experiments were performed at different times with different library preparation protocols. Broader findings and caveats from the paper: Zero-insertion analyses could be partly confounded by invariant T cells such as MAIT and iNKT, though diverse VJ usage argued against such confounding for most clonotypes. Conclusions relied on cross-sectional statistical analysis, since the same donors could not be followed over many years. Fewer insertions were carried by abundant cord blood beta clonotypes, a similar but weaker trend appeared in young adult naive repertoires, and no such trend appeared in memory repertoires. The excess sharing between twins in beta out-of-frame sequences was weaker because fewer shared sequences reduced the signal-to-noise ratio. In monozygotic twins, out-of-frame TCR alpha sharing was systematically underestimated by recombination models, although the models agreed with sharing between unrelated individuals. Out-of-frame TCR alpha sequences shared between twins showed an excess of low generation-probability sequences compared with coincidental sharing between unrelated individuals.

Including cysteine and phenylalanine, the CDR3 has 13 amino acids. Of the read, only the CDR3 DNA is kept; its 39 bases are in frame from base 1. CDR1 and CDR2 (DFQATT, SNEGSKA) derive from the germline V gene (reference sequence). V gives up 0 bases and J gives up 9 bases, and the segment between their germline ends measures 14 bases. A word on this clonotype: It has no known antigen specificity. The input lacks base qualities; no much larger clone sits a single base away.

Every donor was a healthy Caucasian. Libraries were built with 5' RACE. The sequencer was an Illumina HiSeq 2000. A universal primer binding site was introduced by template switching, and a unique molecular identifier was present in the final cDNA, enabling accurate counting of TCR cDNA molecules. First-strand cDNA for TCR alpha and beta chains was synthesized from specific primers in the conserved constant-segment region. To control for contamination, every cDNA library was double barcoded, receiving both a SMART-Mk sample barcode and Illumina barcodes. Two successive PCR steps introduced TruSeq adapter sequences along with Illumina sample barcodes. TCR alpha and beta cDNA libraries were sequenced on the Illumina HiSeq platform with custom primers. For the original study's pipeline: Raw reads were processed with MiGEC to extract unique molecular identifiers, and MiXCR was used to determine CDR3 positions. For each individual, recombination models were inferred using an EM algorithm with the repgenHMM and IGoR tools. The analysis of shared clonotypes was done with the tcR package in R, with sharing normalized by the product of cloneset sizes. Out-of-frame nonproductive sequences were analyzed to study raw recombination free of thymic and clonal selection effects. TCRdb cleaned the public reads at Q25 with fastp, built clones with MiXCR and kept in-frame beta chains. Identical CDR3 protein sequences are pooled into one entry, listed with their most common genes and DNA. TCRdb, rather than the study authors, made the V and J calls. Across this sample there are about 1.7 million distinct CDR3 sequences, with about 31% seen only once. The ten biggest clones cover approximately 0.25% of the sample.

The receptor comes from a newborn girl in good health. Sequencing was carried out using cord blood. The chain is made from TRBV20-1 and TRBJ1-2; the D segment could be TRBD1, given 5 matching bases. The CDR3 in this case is CSARELGGVRYTF. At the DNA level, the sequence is TGCAGTGCTAGAGAGCTGGGGGGGGTACGCTACACCTTC.